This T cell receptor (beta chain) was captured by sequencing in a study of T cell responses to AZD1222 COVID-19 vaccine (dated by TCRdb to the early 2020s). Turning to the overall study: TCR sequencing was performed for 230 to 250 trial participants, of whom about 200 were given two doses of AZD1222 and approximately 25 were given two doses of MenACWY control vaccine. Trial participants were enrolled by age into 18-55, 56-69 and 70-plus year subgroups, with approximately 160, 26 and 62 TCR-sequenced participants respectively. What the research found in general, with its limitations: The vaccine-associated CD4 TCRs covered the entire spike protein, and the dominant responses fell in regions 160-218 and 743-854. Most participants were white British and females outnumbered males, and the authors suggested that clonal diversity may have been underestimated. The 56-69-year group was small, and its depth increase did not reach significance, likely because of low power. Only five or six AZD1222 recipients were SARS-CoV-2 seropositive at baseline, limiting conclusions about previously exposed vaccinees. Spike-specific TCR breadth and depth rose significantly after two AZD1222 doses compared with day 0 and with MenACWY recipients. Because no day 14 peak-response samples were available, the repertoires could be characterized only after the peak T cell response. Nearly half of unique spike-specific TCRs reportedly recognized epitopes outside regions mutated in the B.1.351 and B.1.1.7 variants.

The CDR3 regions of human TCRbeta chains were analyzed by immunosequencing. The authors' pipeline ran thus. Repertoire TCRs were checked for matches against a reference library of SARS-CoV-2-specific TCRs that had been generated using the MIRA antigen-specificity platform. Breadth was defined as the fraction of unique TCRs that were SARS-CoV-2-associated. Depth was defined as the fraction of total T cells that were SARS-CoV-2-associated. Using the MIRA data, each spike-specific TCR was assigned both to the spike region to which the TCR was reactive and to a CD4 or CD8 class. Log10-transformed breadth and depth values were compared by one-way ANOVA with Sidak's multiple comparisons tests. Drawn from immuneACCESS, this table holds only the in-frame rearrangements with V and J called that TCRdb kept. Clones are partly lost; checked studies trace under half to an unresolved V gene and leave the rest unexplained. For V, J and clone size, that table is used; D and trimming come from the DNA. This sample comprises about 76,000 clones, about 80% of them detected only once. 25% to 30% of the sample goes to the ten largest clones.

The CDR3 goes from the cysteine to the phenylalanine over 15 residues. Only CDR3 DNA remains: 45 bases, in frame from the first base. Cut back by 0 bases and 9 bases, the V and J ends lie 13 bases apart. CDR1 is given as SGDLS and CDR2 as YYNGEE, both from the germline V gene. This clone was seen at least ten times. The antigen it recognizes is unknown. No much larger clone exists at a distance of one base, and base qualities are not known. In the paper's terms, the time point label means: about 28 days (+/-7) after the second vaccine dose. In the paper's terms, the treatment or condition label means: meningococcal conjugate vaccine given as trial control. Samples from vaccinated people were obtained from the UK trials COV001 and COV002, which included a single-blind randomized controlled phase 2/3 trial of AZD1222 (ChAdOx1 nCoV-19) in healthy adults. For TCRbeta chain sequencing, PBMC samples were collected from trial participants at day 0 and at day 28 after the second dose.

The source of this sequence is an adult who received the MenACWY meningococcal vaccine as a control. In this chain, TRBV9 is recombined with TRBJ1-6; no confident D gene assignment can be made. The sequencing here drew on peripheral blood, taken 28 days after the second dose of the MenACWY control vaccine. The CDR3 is CASSVAAQSPSPLHF. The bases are TGTGCCAGCAGCGTAGCAGCCCAATCTCCTTCACCCCTCCACTTT. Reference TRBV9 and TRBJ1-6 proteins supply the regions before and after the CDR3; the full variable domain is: DSGVTQTPKHLITATGQRVTLRCSPRSGDLSVYWYQQSLDQGLQFLIQYYNGEERAKGNILERFSAQQFPDLHSELNLSSLELGDSALYFCASSVAAQSPSPLHFGNGTRLTVT.